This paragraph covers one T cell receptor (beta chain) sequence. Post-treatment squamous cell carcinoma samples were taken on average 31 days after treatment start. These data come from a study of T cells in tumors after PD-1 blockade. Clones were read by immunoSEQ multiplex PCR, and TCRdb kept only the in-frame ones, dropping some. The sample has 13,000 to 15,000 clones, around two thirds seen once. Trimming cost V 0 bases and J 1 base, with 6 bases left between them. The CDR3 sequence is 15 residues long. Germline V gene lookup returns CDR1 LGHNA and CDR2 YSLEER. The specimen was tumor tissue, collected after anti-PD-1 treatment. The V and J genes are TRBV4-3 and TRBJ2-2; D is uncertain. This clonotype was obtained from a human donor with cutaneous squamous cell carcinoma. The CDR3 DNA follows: TGCGCCAGCAGCCAAGATTTGGGGAACACCGGGGAGCTGTTTTTT. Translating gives CASSQDLGNTGELFF.